This T cell receptor beta chain was found in a study of OX40 agonist ivuxolimab in advanced cancers. Study context: Under the entry rules, prior anti-PD-1, anti-PD-L1 or anti-CTLA-4 therapy was allowed, and 40% had some. General observations from the study: At 0.1 to 3.0 mg/kg and by week 6, clonal expansion occurred in CD4+ and CD8+ blood T cells. Antigen specificity was not determined for the expanded peripheral T cells.

Remarks on this clone: Its antigen is currently unknown.

The germline V gene encodes CDR1 WSHSY and CDR2 SAAADI. The CDR3 totals 12 residues. Deletions cut 6 bases from V and 2 bases from J, with 8 bases between. Prior autoimmune disease or systemic immunosuppression barred patients. TCRdb keeps only in-frame clones here, not all; method: immunoSEQ multiplex PCR. Seen here are 70,000 to 85,000 clones, around four fifths observed once, and the top ten hold under 6%. The sequence was obtained from an adult with an advanced solid tumor such as melanoma, head and neck, liver or kidney cancer. Specimen: CD4+ or CD8+ T cells sorted from blood, collected in a trial of the OX40 agonist ivuxolimab. The genes are TRBV10-2 and TRBJ2-7, with a possible D match to TRBD1 (5 bases). In DNA, the CDR3 is TGCGCCAGCAGCTTGACAGCCTACGAGCAGTACGTC. It encodes CASSLTAYEQYV.